Sequencing of this TCR beta chain was carried out in a study of T cell changes during pregnancy in multiple sclerosis. This clone was found a few times. The method was immunoSEQ multiplex PCR; TCRdb's version includes in-frame clones alone and lacks a portion of them. The table has fewer than 65,000 clones, roughly nine tenths seen once. The germline V gene encodes CDR1 LNHDA and CDR2 SQIVND (reference sequence). V dropped 7 bases and J dropped 2; count of bases not matched to a gene: 10. The CDR3 loop spans 16 amino acids. This receptor was obtained from a female donor in good health, enrolled as a control in a pregnancy study. The chain has TRBV19 and TRBJ1-5; 8 bases map to TRBD1. Sequencing used peripheral blood, obtained in the third trimester of pregnancy. CDR3 coding DNA: TGTGCCAGTACCAATATAGGGACAGGAGGCAATCAGCCCCAGCATTTT. It codes for CASTNIGTGGNQPQHF.